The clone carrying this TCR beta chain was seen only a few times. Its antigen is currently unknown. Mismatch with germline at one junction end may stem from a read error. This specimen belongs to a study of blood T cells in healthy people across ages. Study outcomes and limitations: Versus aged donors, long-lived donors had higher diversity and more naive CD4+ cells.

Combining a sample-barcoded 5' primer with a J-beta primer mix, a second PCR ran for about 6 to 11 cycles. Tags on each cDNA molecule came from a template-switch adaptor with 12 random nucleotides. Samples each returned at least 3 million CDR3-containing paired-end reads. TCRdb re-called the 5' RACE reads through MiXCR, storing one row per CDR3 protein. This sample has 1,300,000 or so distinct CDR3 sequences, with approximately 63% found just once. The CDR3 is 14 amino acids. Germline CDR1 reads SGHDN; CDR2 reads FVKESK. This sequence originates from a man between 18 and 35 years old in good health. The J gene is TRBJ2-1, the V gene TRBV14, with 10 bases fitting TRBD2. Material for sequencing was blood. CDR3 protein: CASGHASGSLGQFF. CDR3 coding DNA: TGTGCCAGCGGCCACGCTAGCGGGAGCCTCGGGCAGTTCTTC.